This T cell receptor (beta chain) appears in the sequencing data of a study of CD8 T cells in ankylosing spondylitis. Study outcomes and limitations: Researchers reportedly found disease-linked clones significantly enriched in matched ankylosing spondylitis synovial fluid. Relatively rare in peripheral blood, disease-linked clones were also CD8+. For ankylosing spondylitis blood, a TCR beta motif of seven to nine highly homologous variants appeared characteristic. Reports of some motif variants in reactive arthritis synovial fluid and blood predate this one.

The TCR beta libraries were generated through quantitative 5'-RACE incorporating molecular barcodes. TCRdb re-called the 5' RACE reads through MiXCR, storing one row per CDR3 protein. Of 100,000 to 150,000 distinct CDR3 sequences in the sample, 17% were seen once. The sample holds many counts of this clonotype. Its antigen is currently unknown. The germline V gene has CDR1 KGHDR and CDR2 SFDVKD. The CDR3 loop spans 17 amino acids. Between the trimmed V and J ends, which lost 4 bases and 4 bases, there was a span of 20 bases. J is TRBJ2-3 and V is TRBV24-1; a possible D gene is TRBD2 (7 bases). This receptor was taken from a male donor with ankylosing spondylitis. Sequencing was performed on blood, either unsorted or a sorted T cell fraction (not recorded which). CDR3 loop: CATSDWGGQGSSDTQYF. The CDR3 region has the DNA TGTGCCACCAGTGACTGGGGGGGGCAGGGCTCGTCAGATACGCAGTATTTT.